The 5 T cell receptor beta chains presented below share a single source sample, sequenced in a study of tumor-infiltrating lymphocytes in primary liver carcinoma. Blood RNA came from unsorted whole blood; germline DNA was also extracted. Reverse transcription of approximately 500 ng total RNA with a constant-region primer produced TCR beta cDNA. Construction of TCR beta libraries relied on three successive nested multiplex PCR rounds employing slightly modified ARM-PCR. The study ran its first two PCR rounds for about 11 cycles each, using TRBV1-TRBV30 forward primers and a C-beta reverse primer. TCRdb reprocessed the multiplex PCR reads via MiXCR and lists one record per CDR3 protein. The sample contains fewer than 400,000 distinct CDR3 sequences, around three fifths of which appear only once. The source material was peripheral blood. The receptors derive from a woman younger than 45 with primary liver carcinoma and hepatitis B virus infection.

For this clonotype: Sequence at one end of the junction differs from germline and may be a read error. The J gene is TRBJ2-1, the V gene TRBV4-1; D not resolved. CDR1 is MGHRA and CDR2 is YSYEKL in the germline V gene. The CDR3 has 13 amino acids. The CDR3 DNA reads TGTGCCAGCATCCAAGATTTCTACAAAGAGCAGTTCTTC. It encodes CASIQDFYKEQFF.

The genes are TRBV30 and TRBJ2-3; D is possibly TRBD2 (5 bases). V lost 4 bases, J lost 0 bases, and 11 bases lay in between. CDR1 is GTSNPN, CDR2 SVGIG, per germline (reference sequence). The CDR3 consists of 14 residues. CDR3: CAWNREGSTDTQYF. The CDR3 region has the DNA TGTGCCTGGAATAGAGAGGGCAGCACAGATACGCAGTATTTT.

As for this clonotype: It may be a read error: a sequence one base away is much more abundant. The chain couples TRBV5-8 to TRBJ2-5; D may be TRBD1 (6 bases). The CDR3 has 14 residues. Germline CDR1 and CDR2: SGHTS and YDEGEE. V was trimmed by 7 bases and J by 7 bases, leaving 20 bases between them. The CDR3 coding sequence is TGTGCCAGCGCCCAAGGGGGAGTACCAGTGACCCAGTACTTC. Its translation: CASAQGGVPVTQYF.

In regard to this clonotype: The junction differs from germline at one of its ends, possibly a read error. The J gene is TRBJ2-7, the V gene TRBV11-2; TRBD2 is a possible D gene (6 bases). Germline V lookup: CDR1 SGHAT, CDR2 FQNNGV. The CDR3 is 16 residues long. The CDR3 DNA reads TGTCCCAGCAGCTTCTACAGGACGGGACTCGCCTACGAGCAGTACTTC. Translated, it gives CPSSFYRTGLAYEQYF.

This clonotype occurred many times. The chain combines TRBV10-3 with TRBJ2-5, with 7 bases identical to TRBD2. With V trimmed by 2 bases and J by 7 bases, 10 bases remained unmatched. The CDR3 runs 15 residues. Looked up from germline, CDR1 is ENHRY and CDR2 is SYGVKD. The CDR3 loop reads CAISEPGGAKTTQYF. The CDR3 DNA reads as TGTGCCATCAGTGAGCCGGGAGGCGCAAAGACGACCCAGTACTTC.